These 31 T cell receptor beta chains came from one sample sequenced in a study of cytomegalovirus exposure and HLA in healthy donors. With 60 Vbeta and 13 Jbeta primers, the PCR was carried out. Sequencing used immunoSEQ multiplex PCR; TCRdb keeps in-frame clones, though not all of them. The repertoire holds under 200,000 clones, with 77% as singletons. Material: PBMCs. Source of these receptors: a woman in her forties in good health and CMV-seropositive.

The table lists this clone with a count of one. This CDR3 reads CASSLPGGRNEQYF. The CDR3 DNA sequence: TGTGCCAGCAGCTTACCGGGAGGTAGGAACGAGCAGTACTTC. The genes are TRBV13 and TRBJ2-7, with 7 bases aligning to TRBD2. In germline, CDR1 is PRHDT, CDR2 FYEKMQ (reference sequence). V lost 2 bases, J lost 5 bases, and 6 bases stayed unmatched. CDR3 length: 14 amino acids. Variable domain in full (rest from reference TRBV13 and TRBJ2-7): AAGVIQSPRHLIKEKRETATLKCYPIPRHDTVYWYQQGPGQDPQFLISFYEKMQSDKGSIPDRFSAQQFSDYHSELNMSSLELGDSALYFCASSLPGGRNEQYFGPGTRLTVT.

CDR3 sequence: CASTYLAGNVNEQYF. In nucleotides, the CDR3 is TGTGCCAGCACCTATTTAGCAGGGAACGTAAACGAGCAGTACTTC. The chain carries TRBV7-8 and TRBJ2-7, with D perhaps TRBD1 (5 bases). V lost 7 bases and J lost 5, with 21 bases in between. The CDR3 length is 15 residues. Germline assignment: CDR1 SGHVS and CDR2 FQNEAQ.

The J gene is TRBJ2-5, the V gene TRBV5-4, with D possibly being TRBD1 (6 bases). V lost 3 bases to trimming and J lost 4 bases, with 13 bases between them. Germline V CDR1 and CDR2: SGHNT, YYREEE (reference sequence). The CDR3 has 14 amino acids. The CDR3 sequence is CASSWSGDPETQYF. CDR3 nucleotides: TGTGCCAGCAGCTGGTCAGGGGACCCAGAGACCCAGTACTTC. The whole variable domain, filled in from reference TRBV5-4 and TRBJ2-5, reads ETGVTQSPTHLIKTRGQQVTLRCSSQSGHNTVSWYQQALGQGPQFIFQYYREEENGRGNFPPRFSGLQFPNYSSELNVNALELDDSALYLCASSWSGDPETQYFGPGTRLLVL.

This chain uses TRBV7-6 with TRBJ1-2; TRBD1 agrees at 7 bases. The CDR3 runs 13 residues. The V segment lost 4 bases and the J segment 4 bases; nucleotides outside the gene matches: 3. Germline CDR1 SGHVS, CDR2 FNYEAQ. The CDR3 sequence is CASSYAGGYGYTF. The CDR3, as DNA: TGTGCCAGCAGCTATGCAGGGGGCTATGGCTACACCTTC. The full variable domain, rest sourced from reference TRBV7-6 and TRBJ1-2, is GAGVSQSPRYKVTKRGQDVALRCDPISGHVSLYWYRQALGQGPEFLTYFNYEAQQDKSGLPNDRFSAERPEGSISTLTIQRTEQRDSAMYRCASSYAGGYGYTFGSGTRLTVV.

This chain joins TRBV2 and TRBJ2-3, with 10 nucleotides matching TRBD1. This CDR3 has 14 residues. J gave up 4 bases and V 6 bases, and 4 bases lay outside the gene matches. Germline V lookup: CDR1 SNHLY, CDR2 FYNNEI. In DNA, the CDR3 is TGTGCCAGCAGCCGACAGGGGGCAGCAGATACGCAGTATTTT. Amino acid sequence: CASSRQGAADTQYF.

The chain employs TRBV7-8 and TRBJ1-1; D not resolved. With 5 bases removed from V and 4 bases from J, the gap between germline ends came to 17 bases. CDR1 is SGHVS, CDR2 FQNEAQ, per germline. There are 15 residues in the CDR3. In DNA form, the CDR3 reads TGTGCCAGCAGCCCCCCCGGGGAAAGGTTCACTGAAGCTTTCTTT. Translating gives CASSPPGERFTEAFF. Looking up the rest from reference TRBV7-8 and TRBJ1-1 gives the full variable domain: GAGVSQSPRYKVAKRGQDVALRCDPISGHVSLFWYQQALGQGPEFLTYFQNEAQLDKSGLPSDRFFAERPEGSVSTLKIQRTQQEDSAVYLCASSPPGERFTEAFFGQGTRLTVV.

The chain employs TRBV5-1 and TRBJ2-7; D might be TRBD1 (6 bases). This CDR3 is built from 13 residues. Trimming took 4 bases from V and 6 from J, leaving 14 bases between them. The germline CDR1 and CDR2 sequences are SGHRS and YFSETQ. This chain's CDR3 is CASSVQGSSEQYF. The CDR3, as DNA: TGCGCCAGCAGCGTCCAGGGGAGTAGCGAGCAGTACTTC.

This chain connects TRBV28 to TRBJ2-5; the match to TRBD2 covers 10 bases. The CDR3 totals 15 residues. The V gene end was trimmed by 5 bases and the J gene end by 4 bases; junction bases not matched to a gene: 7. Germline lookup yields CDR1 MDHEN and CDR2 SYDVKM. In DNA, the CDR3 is TGTGCCAGCAGTCTCAGCGGGGGGGGGCGAGAGACCCAGTACTTC. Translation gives CASSLSGGGRETQYF.

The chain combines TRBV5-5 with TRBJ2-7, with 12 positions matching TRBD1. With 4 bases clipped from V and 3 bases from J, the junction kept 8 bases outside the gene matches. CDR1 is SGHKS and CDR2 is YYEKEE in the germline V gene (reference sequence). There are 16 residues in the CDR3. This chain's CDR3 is CASSPRDRGPVYEQYF. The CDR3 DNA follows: TGTGCCAGCAGCCCCCGGGACAGGGGGCCAGTCTACGAGCAGTACTTC.

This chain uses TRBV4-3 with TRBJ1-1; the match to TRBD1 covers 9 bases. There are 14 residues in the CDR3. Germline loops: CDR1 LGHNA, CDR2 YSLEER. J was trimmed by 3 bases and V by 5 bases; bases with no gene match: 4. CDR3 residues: CASSSQGAYTEAFF. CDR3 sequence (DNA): TGCGCCAGCAGCTCACAGGGGGCCTACACTGAAGCTTTCTTT.

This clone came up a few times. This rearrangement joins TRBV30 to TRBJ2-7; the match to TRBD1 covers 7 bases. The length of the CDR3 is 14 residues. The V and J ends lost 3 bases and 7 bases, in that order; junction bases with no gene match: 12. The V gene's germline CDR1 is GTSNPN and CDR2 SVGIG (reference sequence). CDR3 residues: CAWRRTDRTREQYF. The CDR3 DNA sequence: TGTGCCTGGAGGAGAACGGACAGGACCAGGGAGCAGTACTTC. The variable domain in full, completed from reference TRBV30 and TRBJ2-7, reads SQTIHQWPATLVQPVGSPLSLECTVEGTSNPNLYWYRQAAGRGLQLLFYSVGIGQISSEVPQNLSASRPQDRQFILSSKKLLLSDSGFYLCAWRRTDRTREQYFGPGTRLTVT.

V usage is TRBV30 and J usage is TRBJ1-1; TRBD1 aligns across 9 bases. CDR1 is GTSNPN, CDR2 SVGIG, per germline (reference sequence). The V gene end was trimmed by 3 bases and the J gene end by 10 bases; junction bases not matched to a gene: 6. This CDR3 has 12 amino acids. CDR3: CAWSRTGDGAFF. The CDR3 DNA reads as TGTGCCTGGAGCCGGACAGGGGACGGAGCTTTCTTT.

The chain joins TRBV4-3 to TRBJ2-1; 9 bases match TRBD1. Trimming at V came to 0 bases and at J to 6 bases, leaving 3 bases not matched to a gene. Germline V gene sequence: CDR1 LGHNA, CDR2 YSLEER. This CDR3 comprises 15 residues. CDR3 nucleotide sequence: TGCGCCAGCAGCCAAGAACAGGGGGCCATCAATGAGCAGTTCTTC. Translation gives CASSQEQGAINEQFF.

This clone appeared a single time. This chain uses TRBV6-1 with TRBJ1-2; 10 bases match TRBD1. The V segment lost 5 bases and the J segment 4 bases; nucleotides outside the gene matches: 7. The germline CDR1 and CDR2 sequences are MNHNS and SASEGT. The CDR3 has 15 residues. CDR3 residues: CASSPRTGGPYGYTF. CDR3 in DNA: TGTGCCAGCAGTCCCCGGACAGGGGGGCCCTATGGCTACACCTTC.

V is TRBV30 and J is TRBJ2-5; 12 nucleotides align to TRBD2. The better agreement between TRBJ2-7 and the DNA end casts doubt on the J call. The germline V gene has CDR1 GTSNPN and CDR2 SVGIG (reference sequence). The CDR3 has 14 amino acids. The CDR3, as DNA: TGTGCCTGGAGTAAGACTAGCGGGAGCTACGAGCAGTACTTC. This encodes CAWSKTSGSYEQYF.

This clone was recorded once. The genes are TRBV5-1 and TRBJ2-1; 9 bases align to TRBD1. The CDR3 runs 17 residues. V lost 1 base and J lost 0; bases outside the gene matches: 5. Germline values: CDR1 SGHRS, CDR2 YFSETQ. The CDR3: CASSLTPTGGSYNEQFF. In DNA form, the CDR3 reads TGCGCCAGCAGCTTGACCCCGACAGGGGGCTCCTACAATGAGCAGTTCTTC. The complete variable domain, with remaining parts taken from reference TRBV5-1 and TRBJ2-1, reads KAGVTQTPRYLIKTRGQQVTLSCSPISGHRSVSWYQQTPGQGLQFLFEYFSETQRNKGNFPGRFSGRQFSNSRSEMNVSTLELGDSALYLCASSLTPTGGSYNEQFFGPGTRLTVL.

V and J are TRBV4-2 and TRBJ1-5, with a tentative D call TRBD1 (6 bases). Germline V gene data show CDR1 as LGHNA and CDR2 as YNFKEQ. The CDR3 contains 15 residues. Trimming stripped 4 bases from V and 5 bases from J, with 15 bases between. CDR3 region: CASSRNDRLDQPQHF. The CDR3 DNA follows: TGTGCCAGCAGCCGGAATGACAGGCTCGATCAGCCCCAGCATTTT.

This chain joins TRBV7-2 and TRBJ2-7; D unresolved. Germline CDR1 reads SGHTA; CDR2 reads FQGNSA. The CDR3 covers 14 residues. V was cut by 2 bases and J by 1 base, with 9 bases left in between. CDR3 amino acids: CASSLNSQSYEQYF. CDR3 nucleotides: TGTGCCAGCAGCTTAAATAGCCAATCCTACGAGCAGTACTTC.

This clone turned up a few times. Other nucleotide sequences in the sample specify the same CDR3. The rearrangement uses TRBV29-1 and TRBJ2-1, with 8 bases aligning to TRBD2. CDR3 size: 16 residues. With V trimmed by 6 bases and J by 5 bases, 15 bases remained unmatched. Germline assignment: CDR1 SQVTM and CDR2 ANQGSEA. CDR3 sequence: CSVTPGIAGFNNEQFF. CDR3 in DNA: TGCAGCGTCACCCCTGGGATAGCGGGATTTAACAATGAGCAGTTCTTC.

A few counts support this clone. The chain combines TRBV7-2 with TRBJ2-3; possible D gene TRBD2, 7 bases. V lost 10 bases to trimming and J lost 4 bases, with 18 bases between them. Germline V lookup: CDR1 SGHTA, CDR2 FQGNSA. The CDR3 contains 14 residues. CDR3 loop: CATTRGGASDTQYF. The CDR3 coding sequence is TGTGCCACCACGAGGGGGGGGGCGTCAGATACGCAGTATTTT.

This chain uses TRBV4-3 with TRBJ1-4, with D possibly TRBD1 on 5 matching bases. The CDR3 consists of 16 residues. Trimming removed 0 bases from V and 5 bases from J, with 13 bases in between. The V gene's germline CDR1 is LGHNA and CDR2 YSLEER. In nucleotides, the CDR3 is TGCGCCAGCAGCCAAGAACCCGGCAGGGTGAATGAAAAACTGTTTTTT. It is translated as CASSQEPGRVNEKLFF.

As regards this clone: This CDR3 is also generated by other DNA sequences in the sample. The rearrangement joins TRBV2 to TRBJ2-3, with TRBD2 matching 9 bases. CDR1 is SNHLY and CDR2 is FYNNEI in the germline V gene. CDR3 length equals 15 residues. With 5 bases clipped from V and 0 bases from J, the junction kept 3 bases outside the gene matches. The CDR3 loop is CASSLAGESTDTQYF. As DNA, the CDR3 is TGTGCCAGCAGTTTAGCGGGGGAGAGCACAGATACGCAGTATTTT.

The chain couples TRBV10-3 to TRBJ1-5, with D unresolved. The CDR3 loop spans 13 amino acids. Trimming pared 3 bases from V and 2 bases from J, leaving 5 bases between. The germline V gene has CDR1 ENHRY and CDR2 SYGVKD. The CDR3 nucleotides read TGTGCCATCAGTGACGGTGGCAATCAGCCCCAGCATTTT. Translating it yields CAISDGGNQPQHF.

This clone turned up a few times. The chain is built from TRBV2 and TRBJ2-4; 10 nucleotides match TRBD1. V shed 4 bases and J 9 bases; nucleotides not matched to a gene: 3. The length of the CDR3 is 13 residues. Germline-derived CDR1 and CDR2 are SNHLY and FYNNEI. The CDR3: CASSARDRGIQYF. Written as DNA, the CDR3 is TGTGCCAGCAGTGCCCGGGACAGGGGCATTCAGTACTTC. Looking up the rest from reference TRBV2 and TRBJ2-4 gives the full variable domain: EPEVTQTPSHQVTQMGQEVILRCVPISNHLYFYWYRQILGQKVEFLVSFYNNEISEKSEIFDDQFSVERPDGSNFTLKIRSTKLEDSAMYFCASSARDRGIQYFGAGTRLSVL.

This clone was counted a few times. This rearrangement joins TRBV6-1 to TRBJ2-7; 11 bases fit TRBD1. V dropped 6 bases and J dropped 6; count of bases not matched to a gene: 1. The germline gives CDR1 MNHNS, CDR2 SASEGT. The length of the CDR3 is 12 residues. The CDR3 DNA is TGTGCCAGCAGGGGGACAGGGGGCGAGCAGTACTTC. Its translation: CASRGTGGEQYF.

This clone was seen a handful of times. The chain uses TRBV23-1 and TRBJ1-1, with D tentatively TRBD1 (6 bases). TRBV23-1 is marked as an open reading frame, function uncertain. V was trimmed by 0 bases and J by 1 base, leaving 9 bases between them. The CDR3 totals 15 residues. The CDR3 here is CASSQSGGRNTEAFF. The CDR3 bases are TGCGCCAGCAGTCAATCAGGGGGAAGGAACACTGAAGCTTTCTTT.

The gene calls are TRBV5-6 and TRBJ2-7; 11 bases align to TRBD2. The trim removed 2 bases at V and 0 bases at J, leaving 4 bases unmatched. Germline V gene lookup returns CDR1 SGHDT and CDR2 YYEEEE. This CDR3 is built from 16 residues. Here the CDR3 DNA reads TGTGCCAGCAGCTTAGGGGGGACTAGCGGCTCCTACGAGCAGTACTTC. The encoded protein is CASSLGGTSGSYEQYF. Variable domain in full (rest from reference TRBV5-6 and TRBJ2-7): DAGVTQSPTHLIKTRGQQVTLRCSPKSGHDTVSWYQQALGQGPQFIFQYYEEEERQRGNFPDRFSGHQFPNYSSELNVNALLLGDSALYLCASSLGGTSGSYEQYFGPGTRLTVT.

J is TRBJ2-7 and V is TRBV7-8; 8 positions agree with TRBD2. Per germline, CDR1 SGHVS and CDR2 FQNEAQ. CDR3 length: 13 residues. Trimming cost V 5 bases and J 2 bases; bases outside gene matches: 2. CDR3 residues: CASSVGLAYEQYF. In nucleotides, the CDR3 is TGTGCCAGCAGCGTGGGACTAGCCTACGAGCAGTACTTC.

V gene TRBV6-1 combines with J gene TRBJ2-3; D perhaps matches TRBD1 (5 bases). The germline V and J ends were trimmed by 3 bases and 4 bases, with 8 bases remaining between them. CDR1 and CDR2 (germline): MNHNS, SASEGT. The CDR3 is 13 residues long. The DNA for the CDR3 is TGTGCCAGCAGTGACCCAGGGCCAGATACGCAGTATTTT. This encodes CASSDPGPDTQYF.

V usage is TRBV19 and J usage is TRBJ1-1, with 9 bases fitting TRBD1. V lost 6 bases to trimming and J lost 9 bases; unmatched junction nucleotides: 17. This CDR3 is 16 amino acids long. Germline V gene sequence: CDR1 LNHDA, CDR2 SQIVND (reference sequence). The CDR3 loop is CASSHSLGRQGGKAFF. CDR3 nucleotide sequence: TGTGCCAGTAGCCATAGTCTGGGTAGACAGGGGGGAAAAGCTTTCTTT.

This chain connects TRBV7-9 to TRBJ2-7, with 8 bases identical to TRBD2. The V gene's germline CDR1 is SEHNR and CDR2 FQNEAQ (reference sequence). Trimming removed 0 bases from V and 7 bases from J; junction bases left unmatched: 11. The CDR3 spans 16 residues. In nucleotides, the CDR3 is TGTGCCAGCAGCTTAGCGAGGGGACTAGTAATGCTTGAGCAGTACTTC. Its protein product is CASSLARGLVMLEQYF. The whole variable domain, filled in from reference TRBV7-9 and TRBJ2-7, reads DTGVSQNPRHKITKRGQNVTFRCDPISEHNRLYWYRQTLGQGPEFLTYFQNEAQLEKSRLLSDRFSAERPKGSFSTLEIQRTEQGDSAMYLCASSLARGLVMLEQYFGPGTRLTVT.